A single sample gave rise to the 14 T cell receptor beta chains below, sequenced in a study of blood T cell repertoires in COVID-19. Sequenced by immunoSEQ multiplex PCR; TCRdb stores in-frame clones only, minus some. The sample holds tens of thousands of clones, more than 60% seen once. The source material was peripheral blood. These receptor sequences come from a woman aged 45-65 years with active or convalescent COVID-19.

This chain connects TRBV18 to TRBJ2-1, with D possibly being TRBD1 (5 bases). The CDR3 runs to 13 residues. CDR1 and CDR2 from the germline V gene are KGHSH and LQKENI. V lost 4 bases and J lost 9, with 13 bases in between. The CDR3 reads CASSLSRVSEQFF. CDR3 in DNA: TGTGCCAGCTCACTATCCAGGGTTAGTGAGCAGTTCTTC.

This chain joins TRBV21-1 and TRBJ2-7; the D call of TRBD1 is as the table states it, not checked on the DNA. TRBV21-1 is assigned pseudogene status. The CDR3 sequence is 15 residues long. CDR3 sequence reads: CASSTYPGLIYEQYF. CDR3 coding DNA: TGTGCCAGCAGCACCTACCCAGGGTTAATCTACGAGCAGTACTTC.

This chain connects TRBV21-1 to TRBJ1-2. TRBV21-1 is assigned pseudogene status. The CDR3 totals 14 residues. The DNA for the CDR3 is TGTGCCAGCCCCCGAATCGGGGAGAACTATGGCTACACCTTC. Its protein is CASPRIGENYGYTF.

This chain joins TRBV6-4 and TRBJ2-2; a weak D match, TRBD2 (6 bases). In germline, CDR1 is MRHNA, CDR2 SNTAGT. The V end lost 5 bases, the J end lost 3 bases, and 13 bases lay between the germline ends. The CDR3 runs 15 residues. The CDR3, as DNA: TGTGCCAGCAGTAAGGCGGGAATGGACACCGGGGAGCTGTTTTTT. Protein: CASSKAGMDTGELFF.

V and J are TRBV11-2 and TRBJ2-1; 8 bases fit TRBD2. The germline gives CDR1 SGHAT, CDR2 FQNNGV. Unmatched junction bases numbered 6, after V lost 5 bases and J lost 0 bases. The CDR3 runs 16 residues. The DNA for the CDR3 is TGTGCCAGCAGCCGCACTAGCGGAGCCTCCTACAATGAGCAGTTCTTC. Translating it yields CASSRTSGASYNEQFF.

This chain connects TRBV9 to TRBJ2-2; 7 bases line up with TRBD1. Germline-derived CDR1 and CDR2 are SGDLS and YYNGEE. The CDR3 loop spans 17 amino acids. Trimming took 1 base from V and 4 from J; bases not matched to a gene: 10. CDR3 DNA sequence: TGTGCCAGCAGCGTATCAGAATGGACAGGAGGCACCGGGGAGCTGTTTTTT. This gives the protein CASSVSEWTGGTGELFF.

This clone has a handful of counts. The CDR3, as DNA: TGCAGCGTCGACAGGGGCACTGAAGCTTTCTTT. Encoded protein: CSVDRGTEAFF. This chain links TRBV29-1 with TRBJ1-1; 8 bases are shared with TRBD1. The germline CDR1 and CDR2 sequences are SQVTM and ANQGSEA. The V and J ends lost 6 bases and 4 bases, in that order; junction bases with no gene match: 1. The CDR3 sequence is 11 residues long. Filled out from reference TRBV29-1 and TRBJ1-1, the complete variable domain reads SAVISQKPSRDICQRGTSLTIQCQVDSQVTMMFWYRQQPGQSLTLIATANQGSEATYESGFVIDKFPISRPNLTFSTLTVSNMSPEDSSIYLCSVDRGTEAFFGQGTRLTVV.

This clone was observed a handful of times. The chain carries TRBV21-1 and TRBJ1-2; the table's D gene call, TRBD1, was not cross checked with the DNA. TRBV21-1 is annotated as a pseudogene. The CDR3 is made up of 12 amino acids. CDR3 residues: CASHWTGDGYTF. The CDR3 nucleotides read TGTGCCAGCCATTGGACAGGGGATGGCTACACCTTC.

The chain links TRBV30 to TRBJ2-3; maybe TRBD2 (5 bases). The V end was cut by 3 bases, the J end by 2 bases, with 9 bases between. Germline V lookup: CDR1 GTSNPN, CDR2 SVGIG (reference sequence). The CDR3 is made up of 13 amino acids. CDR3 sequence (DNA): TGTGCCTGGAGGGAGGCAGCCACAGATACGCAGTATTTT. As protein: CAWREAATDTQYF.

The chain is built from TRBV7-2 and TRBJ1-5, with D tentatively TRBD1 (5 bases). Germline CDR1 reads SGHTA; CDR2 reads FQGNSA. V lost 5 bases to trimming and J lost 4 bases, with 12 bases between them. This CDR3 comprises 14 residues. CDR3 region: CASSSGTPNQPQHF. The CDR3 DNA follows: TGTGCCAGCAGCAGCGGGACTCCTAATCAGCCCCAGCATTTT.

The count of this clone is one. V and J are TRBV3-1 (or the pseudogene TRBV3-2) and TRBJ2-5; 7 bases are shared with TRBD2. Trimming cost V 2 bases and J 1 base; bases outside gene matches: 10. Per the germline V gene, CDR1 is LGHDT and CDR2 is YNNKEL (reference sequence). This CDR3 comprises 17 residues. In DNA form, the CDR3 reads TGTGCCAGCAGCCAAATCCCCCTGACGGGGGGCCAAGAGACCCAGTACTTC. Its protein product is CASSQIPLTGGQETQYF.

The CDR3 region has the DNA TGTGCCAGCTCACCAGGGAGTGCAACTAATGAAAAACTGTTTTTT. Residues: CASSPGSATNEKLFF. The rearrangement links TRBV18 to TRBJ1-4; D is ambiguous. The CDR3 spans 15 residues. Germline assignment: CDR1 KGHSH and CDR2 LQKENI. The V gene lost 2 bases and the J gene lost 0 bases, with 7 bases spanning the gap. Full variable domain (rest looked up from reference TRBV18 and TRBJ1-4): NAGVMQNPRHLVRRRGQEARLRCSPMKGHSHVYWYRQLPEEGLKFMVYLQKENIIDESGMPKERFSAEFPKEGPSILRIQQVVRGDSAAYFCASSPGSATNEKLFFGSGTQLSVL.

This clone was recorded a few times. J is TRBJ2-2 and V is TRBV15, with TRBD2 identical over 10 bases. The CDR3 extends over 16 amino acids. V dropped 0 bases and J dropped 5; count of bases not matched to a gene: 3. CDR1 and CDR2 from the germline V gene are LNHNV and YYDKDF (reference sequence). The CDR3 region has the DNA TGTGCCACCAGCAGAGACAATAGCGGGAGGACCGGGGAGCTGTTTTTT. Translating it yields CATSRDNSGRTGELFF.

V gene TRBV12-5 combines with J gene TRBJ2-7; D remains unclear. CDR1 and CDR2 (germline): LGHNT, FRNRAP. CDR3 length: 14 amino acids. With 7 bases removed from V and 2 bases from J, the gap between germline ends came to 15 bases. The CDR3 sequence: CASASSQRTYEQYF. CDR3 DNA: TGTGCTAGTGCCAGCTCGCAGCGAACCTACGAGCAGTACTTC. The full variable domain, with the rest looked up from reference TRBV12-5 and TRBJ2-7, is DARVTQTPRHKVTEMGQEVTMRCQPILGHNTVFWYRQTMMQGLELLAYFRNRAPLDDSGMPKDRFSAEMPDATLATLKIQPSEPRDSAVYFCASASSQRTYEQYFGPGTRLTVT.